This TCR beta chain was observed in a study of siplizumab effects on memory and regulatory T cells. Study outcomes and limitations: The authors could not assign a naive or memory phenotype to roughly 80-95% of proliferating CD4+ or CD8+ clones. Naive T cells appeared more diverse than memory cells and seemed to be major alloresponse contributors.

Notes on this clone: Antigen unknown.

Germline values: CDR1 WSHSY, CDR2 SAAADI. CDR3 size: 13 residues. V dropped 8 bases and J dropped 2 bases, with 10 bases sitting between them. Here immunoSEQ multiplex PCR was the method, and the copy in TCRdb shows in-frame clones only, minus some. The table lists roughly 120,000 clones, around 94% of them singletons. The gene calls are TRBV10-2 and TRBJ1-5; D remains unclear. Input material: non-Treg CD4+ T cells sorted from blood. This sequence was found in a human donor in good health. CDR3 nucleotides: TGCGCCAGCGGGCCGAGAGGCAATCAGCCCCAGCATTTT. As protein: CASGPRGNQPQHF.